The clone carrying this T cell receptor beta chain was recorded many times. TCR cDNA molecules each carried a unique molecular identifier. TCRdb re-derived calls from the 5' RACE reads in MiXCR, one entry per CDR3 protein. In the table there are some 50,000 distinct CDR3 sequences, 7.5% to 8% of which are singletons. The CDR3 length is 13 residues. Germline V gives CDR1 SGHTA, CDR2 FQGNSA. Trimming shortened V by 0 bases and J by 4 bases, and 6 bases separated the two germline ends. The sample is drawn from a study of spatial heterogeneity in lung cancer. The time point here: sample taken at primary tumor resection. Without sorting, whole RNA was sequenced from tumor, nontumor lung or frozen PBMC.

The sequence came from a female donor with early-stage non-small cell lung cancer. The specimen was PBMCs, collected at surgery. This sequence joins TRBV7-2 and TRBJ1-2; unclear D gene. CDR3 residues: CASSLATSYGYTF. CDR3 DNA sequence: TGTGCCAGCAGCTTAGCCACGTCCTATGGCTACACCTTC.